Each of the 25 T cell receptor beta chains below was sequenced from the same sample in a study of technical replicates of blood from a few donors. Sequencing used immunoSEQ multiplex PCR; TCRdb keeps in-frame clones, though not all of them. This table has around 80,000 clones, just under 95% appearing once. Sequencing input: T cells isolated from PBMCs. The origin of the receptors is a human donor in good health.

This chain joins TRBV5-8 and TRBJ2-7; 9 bases line up with TRBD1. V was pared by 3 bases and J by 4 bases, with 5 bases of the junction left unmatched. CDR3 length: 14 amino acids. Germline V lookup: CDR1 SGHTS, CDR2 YDEGEE. The CDR3 loop is CASSSGTGTYEQYF. CDR3 DNA sequence: TGTGCCAGCAGCTCCGGGACAGGGACATACGAGCAGTACTTC.

The V gene is TRBV29-1, the J gene TRBJ2-3, with D hard to call. CDR1 is SQVTM and CDR2 is ANQGSEA in the germline V gene. Trimming stripped 3 bases from V and 4 bases from J, with 5 bases between. The CDR3 length is 11 residues. In DNA, the CDR3 is TGCAGCGTTGATAAATCAGATACGCAGTATTTT. Amino acid sequence: CSVDKSDTQYF.

The chain couples TRBV30 to TRBJ1-1; perhaps TRBD1 as D (5 bases). V shed 8 bases and J shed 8 bases, with 12 bases lying between them. The CDR3 runs 10 residues. Germline CDR1 is GTSNPN and CDR2 is SVGIG (reference sequence). The CDR3 nucleotides are TGTGCCAATGACAGAAAAGAAGCTTTCTTT. Residues: CANDRKEAFF.

The chain combines TRBV5-4 with TRBJ2-1, with D possibly matching TRBD1 (7 bases). CDR3 length equals 14 residues. The germline V gene has CDR1 SGHNT and CDR2 YYREEE (reference sequence). The V gene lost 3 bases and the J gene lost 6 bases, with 13 bases spanning the gap. CDR3 DNA: TGTGCCAGCAGCTCCAGACAGGGAGGCAATGAGCAGTTCTTC. It codes for CASSSRQGGNEQFF. Drawing the rest from reference TRBV5-4 and TRBJ2-1, the complete variable domain is ETGVTQSPTHLIKTRGQQVTLRCSSQSGHNTVSWYQQALGQGPQFIFQYYREEENGRGNFPPRFSGLQFPNYSSELNVNALELDDSALYLCASSSRQGGNEQFFGPGTRLTVL.

The CDR3 coding sequence is TGTGCCAGCAGTGAAGGCAGGGGCTCGGTCACCGGGGAGCTGTTTTTT. Protein sequence: CASSEGRGSVTGELFF. The genes are TRBV2 and TRBJ2-2, with D possibly TRBD1 on 6 matching bases. Trimming removed 1 base at V and 4 bases at J, with 13 bases between. Germline V CDR1 and CDR2: SNHLY, FYNNEI. The CDR3 sequence is 16 residues long.

This chain uses TRBV10-2 with TRBJ2-5; the D is unclear. The CDR3 length is 12 residues. Germline-derived CDR1 and CDR2 are WSHSY and SAAADI. V lost 2 bases and J 3 bases, leaving 4 bases between the germline ends. The CDR3 DNA sequence: TGCGCCAGCAGTGAGGTAAAAGAGACCCAGTACTTC. This sequence encodes CASSEVKETQYF.

The chain combines TRBV9 with TRBJ2-7; D unclear. The CDR3 is 13 residues long. Between the trimmed V and J ends, which lost 1 base and 3 bases, there was a span of 8 bases. CDR1 SGDLS and CDR2 YYNGEE come from the germline V gene. The CDR3, as DNA: TGTGCCAGCAGCGTATACCCAGACTACGAGCAGTACTTC. Amino acid sequence: CASSVYPDYEQYF.

J is TRBJ2-7 and V is TRBV2; 11 bases agree with TRBD1. CDR3 length: 14 amino acids. V lost 3 bases to trimming and J lost 3 bases; unmatched junction nucleotides: 1. Germline CDR1 is SNHLY and CDR2 is FYNNEI. CDR3 in amino acids: CASSEGQGVYEQYF. In nucleotides, the CDR3 is TGTGCCAGCAGTGAGGGACAGGGGGTCTACGAGCAGTACTTC.

The J gene is TRBJ2-4, the V gene TRBV27; tentative D call: TRBD1 (7 bases). V lost 6 bases to trimming and J lost 4 bases, with 22 bases between them. From germline, CDR1 is MNHEY and CDR2 SMNVEV (reference sequence). CDR3 length equals 17 residues. CDR3 nucleotides: TGTGCCAGCAGGCTCCACCAGGGGGGTCTTGGGAAAAACATTCAGTACTTC. It translates to CASRLHQGGLGKNIQYF.

The chain has TRBV2 and TRBJ2-7; TRBD2 aligns across 14 bases. This CDR3 is 15 amino acids long. Germline V lookup: CDR1 SNHLY, CDR2 FYNNEI. The junction had 7 bases not matched to a gene; V was cut back by 6 bases and J by 6 bases. The CDR3 loop reads CASSPRTSGRSEQYF. The DNA of the CDR3 is TGTGCCAGCAGCCCTCGGACTAGCGGGAGGAGCGAGCAGTACTTC.

On this clone itself: The sample carries other DNA sequences with the same CDR3. The chain couples TRBV30 to TRBJ1-2; D perhaps matches TRBD1 (6 bases). Germline assignment: CDR1 GTSNPN and CDR2 SVGIG (reference sequence). The CDR3 loop spans 11 amino acids. Trimming cost V 0 bases and J 7 bases, with 6 bases left between them. CDR3 sequence: CAWSVGGGYTF. CDR3 nucleotide sequence: TGTGCCTGGAGTGTAGGGGGTGGCTACACCTTC. Full variable domain (rest looked up from reference TRBV30 and TRBJ1-2): SQTIHQWPATLVQPVGSPLSLECTVEGTSNPNLYWYRQAAGRGLQLLFYSVGIGQISSEVPQNLSASRPQDRQFILSSKKLLLSDSGFYLCAWSVGGGYTFGSGTRLTVV.

The rearrangement joins TRBV6-1 to TRBJ1-1; a possible D gene is TRBD1 (5 bases). The V end lost 3 bases, the J end lost 4 bases, and 15 bases lay between the germline ends. The germline CDR1 and CDR2 sequences are MNHNS and SASEGT. This CDR3 region has 15 residues. The CDR3, as DNA: TGTGCCAGCAGTGAGTCCGGCGGGGGTGGCACTGAAGCTTTCTTT. Protein sequence: CASSESGGGGTEAFF.

This rearrangement joins TRBV20-1 to TRBJ1-1; D uncertain. CDR3 length equals 11 residues. Germline loops: CDR1 DFQATT, CDR2 SNEGSKA (reference sequence). The V end lost 0 bases, the J end lost 3 bases, and 2 bases lay between the germline ends. In nucleotides, the CDR3 is TGCAGTGCTAGAGACTACACTGAAGCTTTCTTT. Translation gives CSARDYTEAFF.

The genes are TRBV19 and TRBJ2-1; possible D gene TRBD1, 6 bases. This CDR3 is 13 amino acids long. The germline V gene has CDR1 LNHDA and CDR2 SQIVND (reference sequence). Trimming shortened V by 8 bases and J by 6 bases, and 14 bases separated the two germline ends. CDR3 DNA sequence: TGTGCCAGTTCCGGACAGACATCCAATGAGCAGTTCTTC. The encoded protein is CASSGQTSNEQFF.

The gene calls are TRBV7-9 and TRBJ2-1, with D possibly TRBD1 on 6 matching bases. Germline CDR1 is SEHNR and CDR2 is FQNEAQ (reference sequence). The CDR3 totals 15 residues. The germline V and J ends were trimmed by 0 bases and 3 bases, with 9 bases remaining between them. In DNA, the CDR3 is TGTGCCAGCAGCTTAGCAGAACAGGGCTACAATGAGCAGTTCTTC. Amino acids: CASSLAEQGYNEQFF.

The rearrangement joins TRBV7-8 to TRBJ2-2; D is possibly TRBD2 (5 bases). V dropped 5 bases and J dropped 9 bases, with 7 bases sitting between them. This CDR3 spans 11 amino acids. Per the germline V gene, CDR1 is SGHVS and CDR2 is FQNEAQ. CDR3: CASSLTRELFF. The CDR3, as DNA: TGTGCCAGCAGCCTGACTAGGGAGCTGTTTTTT.

V and J are TRBV29-1 and TRBJ2-1, with 8 bases that match TRBD2. CDR1 is SQVTM, CDR2 ANQGSEA, per germline. The CDR3 contains 13 residues. V lost 2 bases, J lost 6 bases, and 3 bases stayed unmatched. The CDR3 loop is CSVERREGNEQFF. CDR3 coding DNA: TGCAGCGTTGAACGACGGGAGGGCAATGAGCAGTTCTTC.

The chain carries TRBV19 and TRBJ2-1; TRBD2 aligns across 9 bases. Trimming removed 1 base from V and 8 bases from J; junction bases left unmatched: 3. CDR3 length equals 14 residues. Germline V gene sequence: CDR1 LNHDA, CDR2 SQIVND (reference sequence). The chain's CDR3 is CASSIGLAADEQFF. CDR3 nucleotides: TGTGCCAGTAGTATAGGACTAGCGGCTGATGAGCAGTTCTTC.

The chain joins TRBV19 to TRBJ2-1; D gene unclear. Looked up from germline, CDR1 is LNHDA and CDR2 is SQIVND (reference sequence). The CDR3 is made up of 13 amino acids. V was cut by 3 bases and J by 6 bases, with 9 bases left in between. CDR3 residues: CASSILAGNEQFF. CDR3 nucleotides: TGTGCCAGTAGTATTTTGGCAGGCAATGAGCAGTTCTTC.

This clone occurred once. The CDR3 sequence is CASSLYLGVGISYEQYF. DNA for the CDR3: TGTGCCAGCAGTTTGTATCTAGGGGTCGGTATCTCCTACGAGCAGTACTTC. V and J are TRBV28 and TRBJ2-7; possible D gene TRBD1, 5 bases. The CDR3 runs 17 residues. Trimming left V 3 bases short and J 0 bases short, with 18 bases between. Per germline, CDR1 MDHEN and CDR2 SYDVKM.

The chain carries TRBV10-3 and TRBJ1-3; 9 positions agree with TRBD1. With V trimmed by 8 bases and J by 8 bases, 4 bases remained unmatched. Germline CDR1 and CDR2: ENHRY and SYGVKD. This CDR3 is 12 amino acids long. The CDR3 sequence is CAIRDRVDTIYF. CDR3 coding DNA: TGTGCCATCCGGGACAGGGTAGACACCATATATTTT.

The chain joins TRBV6-6 to TRBJ2-7; D remains unclear. The CDR3 covers 15 residues. Germline V gene sequence: CDR1 MNHNY, CDR2 SVGAGI (reference sequence). V lost 5 bases and J lost 0, with 14 bases in between. The CDR3 loop is CASSPFQAPSYEQYF. CDR3 DNA: TGTGCCAGCAGTCCTTTTCAGGCGCCCTCCTACGAGCAGTACTTC.

V is TRBV7-3 and J is TRBJ1-1; D is uncertain. The V and J ends lost 5 bases and 1 base respectively, with 14 bases between them. Looked up from germline, CDR1 is SGHTA and CDR2 is FQGTGA. This CDR3 has 15 residues. The CDR3 region has the DNA TGTGCCAGCAGCCGCATGCCTGGCCCGAACACTGAAGCTTTCTTT. Its translation is CASSRMPGPNTEAFF.

This chain connects TRBV6-6 to TRBJ2-7; 8 bases map to TRBD1. The CDR3 length is 14 residues. Germline assignment: CDR1 MNHNY and CDR2 SVGAGI (reference sequence). Trimming removed 6 bases from V and 5 bases from J; junction bases left unmatched: 9. CDR3 DNA sequence: TGTGCCAGCAGCCCACCGGACAGGGACCACGAGCAGTACTTC. It is translated as CASSPPDRDHEQYF.

The J gene is TRBJ2-5, the V gene TRBV10-3, with 12 bases identical to TRBD2. V shed 4 bases and J 4 bases; nucleotides not matched to a gene: 7. The CDR3 runs 16 residues. Germline lookup yields CDR1 ENHRY and CDR2 SYGVKD. CDR3 nucleotides: TGTGCCATCAGTGTTTCGACTAGCGGGAGCTTAGAGACCCAGTACTTC. Translated: CAISVSTSGSLETQYF.